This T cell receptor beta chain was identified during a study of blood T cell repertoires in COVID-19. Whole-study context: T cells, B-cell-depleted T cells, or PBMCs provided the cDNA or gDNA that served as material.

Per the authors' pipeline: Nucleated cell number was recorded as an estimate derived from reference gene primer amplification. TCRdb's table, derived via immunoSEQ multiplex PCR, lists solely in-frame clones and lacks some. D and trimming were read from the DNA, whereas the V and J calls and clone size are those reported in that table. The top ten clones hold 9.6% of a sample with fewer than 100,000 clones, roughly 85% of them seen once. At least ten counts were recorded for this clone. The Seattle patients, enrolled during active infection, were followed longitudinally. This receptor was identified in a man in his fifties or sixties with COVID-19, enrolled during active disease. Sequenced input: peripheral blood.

The CDR3 bases are TGCGCCAGCAGCTTGGGGGCCCCTTACGAGCAGTACTTC. It encodes CASSLGAPYEQYF. The chain carries TRBV5-1 and TRBJ2-7, with unresolved D. The CDR3 has 13 residues. Germline loops: CDR1 SGHRS, CDR2 YFSETQ. The V gene lost 0 bases and the J gene lost 4 bases, with 8 bases spanning the gap.